This TCR beta chain derives from a study of blood T cell repertoires in COVID-19. The CDR3 length is 13 residues. V was pared by 6 bases and J by 6 bases, with 9 bases between. Germline CDR1 reads MNHEY; CDR2 reads SVGAGI. Original processing notes: Researchers report that nucleated cell counts were estimated from reference gene primer amplification. Measured with immunoSEQ multiplex PCR; TCRdb has only the in-frame clones, and not every one. That table gives V, J and clone size, and the DNA gave D and trimming. This table holds 250,000 to 300,000 clones, 70% to 90% found once. This sequence originates from a woman in her twenties or thirties with active or convalescent COVID-19. The rearrangement joins TRBV6-5 to TRBJ1-6; maybe TRBD1 (5 bases). The source material was peripheral blood. Here the CDR3 DNA reads TGTGCCAGCAGGGAGGGACGTAATTCACCCCTCCACTTT. Protein sequence: CASREGRNSPLHF.